The rows below give T cell receptor beta chains drawn from one sample of a study of blood T cell repertoires in COVID-19. Method: immunoSEQ multiplex PCR; TCRdb's copy keeps in-frame clones and lacks some. The sample holds approximately 150,000 clones, around 86% seen once. Sequenced: peripheral blood. The source is a man in his 70s with acute or convalescent COVID-19. Each CDR3 is given with its conserved first and last residue. Fields, in order: J gene, V gene, D gene, CDR3 protein, CDR3 DNA. The D gene is left open where the match is weak.

J: TRBJ1-6; V: TRBV6-1; D: NA; CDR3: CASSEDQNYNSPLHF; DNA: TGTGCCAGCAGTGAAGATCAGAACTATAATTCACCCCTCCACTTT
J: TRBJ2-7; V: TRBV9; D: TRBD2; CDR3: CASSVDRTSGSHEQYF; DNA: TGTGCCAGCAGCGTAGATCGGACTAGCGGGAGTCACGAGCAGTACTTC
J: TRBJ1-5; V: TRBV6-2/TRBV6-3; D: TRBD1; CDR3: CASSKATGGNQPQHF; DNA: TGTGCCAGCAGTAAAGCTACAGGGGGCAATCAGCCCCAGCATTTT
J: TRBJ2-1; V: TRBV5-1; D: TRBD1; CDR3: CASSSIPTGGGGEQFF; DNA: TGCGCCAGCAGCTCTATCCCGACAGGGGGAGGGGGTGAGCAGTTCTTC
J: TRBJ2-7; V: TRBV29-1; D: TRBD1; CDR3: CSVSGNRGYEQYF; DNA: TGCAGCGTATCCGGGAACAGGGGCTACGAGCAGTACTTC
J: TRBJ1-1; V: TRBV9; D: TRBD1; CDR3: CASSAQGGNTEAFF; DNA: TGTGCCAGCAGCGCACAGGGGGGGAACACTGAAGCTTTCTTT
J: TRBJ2-2; V: TRBV6-4; D: NA; CDR3: CASSETGTGELFF; DNA: TGTGCCAGCAGCGAGACAGGCACCGGGGAGCTGTTTTTT
J: TRBJ2-5; V: TRBV6-6; D: NA; CDR3: CASSSGDLSEETQYF; DNA: TGTGCCAGCAGTTCTGGTGATTTGTCAGAAGAGACCCAGTACTTC
J: TRBJ1-3; V: TRBV28; D: TRBD1; CDR3: CASSFSTGSNSGNTIYF; DNA: TGTGCCAGCAGTTTCTCGACAGGGAGTAACTCTGGAAACACCATATATTTT
J: TRBJ1-2; V: TRBV11-2; D: TRBD1; CDR3: CASSIGQGVYGYTF; DNA: TGTGCCAGCAGCATCGGACAGGGGGTTTATGGCTACACCTTC